This T cell receptor (beta chain) was identified during a study of identifying expanded T cells in peripheral blood. With regard to this clone: Its antigen remains unknown.

TCRdb's table, derived via immunoSEQ multiplex PCR, lists solely in-frame clones and lacks some. The data show approximately 130,000 clones, approximately 84% seen once. Germline CDR1 is SGHTA and CDR2 is FQGNSA. The CDR3 spans 13 residues. Trimming took 4 bases from V and 3 from J, leaving 9 bases between them. General study findings and limits: Two-week clone count variance significantly increased as total template count grew. Differentially abundant clones: around 1.2 between replicates, 16.4 at about two weeks, around 19 at four.

During the collection period, no donor immune events like infections were recorded. The sequencing input was blood. This clonotype was obtained from a person aged 18 to 70 in good health. The gene calls are TRBV7-2 and TRBJ1-1; D is undetermined. CDR3 sequence (DNA): TGTGCCAGCAGCTGGACCCGCGACACTGAAGCTTTCTTT. This codes for CASSWTRDTEAFF.